This T cell receptor (beta chain) was profiled in a study of blood T cell repertoires in COVID-19. This clone has only one observation. The CDR3 contains 16 residues. With V trimmed by 4 bases and J by 0 bases, 3 bases remained unmatched. Germline-derived CDR1 and CDR2 are LGHDT and YNNKEL (reference sequence). Sequenced by immunoSEQ multiplex PCR; TCRdb stores in-frame clones only, minus some. The table includes 150,000 to 200,000 clones, about four fifths detected once. The chain employs TRBV3-1 (or the pseudogene TRBV3-2) and TRBJ2-3; 11 bases line up with TRBD2. This sequence originates from an elderly woman with acute or convalescent COVID-19. The specimen sequenced was peripheral blood. DNA of the CDR3: TGTGCCAGCAGCCCTCGACTAGCGGGAAGCACAGATACGCAGTATTTT. It yields the protein CASSPRLAGSTDTQYF.